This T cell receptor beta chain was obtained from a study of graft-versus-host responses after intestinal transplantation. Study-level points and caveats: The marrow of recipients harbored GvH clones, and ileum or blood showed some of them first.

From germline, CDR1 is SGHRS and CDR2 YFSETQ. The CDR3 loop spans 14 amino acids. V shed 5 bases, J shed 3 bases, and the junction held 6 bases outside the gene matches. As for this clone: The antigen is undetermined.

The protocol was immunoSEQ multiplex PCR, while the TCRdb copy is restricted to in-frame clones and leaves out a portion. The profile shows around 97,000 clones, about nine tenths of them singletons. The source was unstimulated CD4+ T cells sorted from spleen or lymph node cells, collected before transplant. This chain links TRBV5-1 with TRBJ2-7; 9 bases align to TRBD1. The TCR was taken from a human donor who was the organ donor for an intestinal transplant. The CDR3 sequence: CASSLDRGYYEQYF. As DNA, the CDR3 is TGCGCCAGCAGTCTGGACAGGGGATACTACGAGCAGTACTTC.